This TCR beta chain was recovered during a study of OX40 agonist ivuxolimab in advanced cancers. TCRdb's copy holds only in-frame clones and misses some; the assay was immunoSEQ multiplex PCR. The data contain fewer than 65,000 clones, 70% to 80% of them seen just once; the ten biggest clones take up under 5%. This CDR3 spans 20 amino acids. J was trimmed by 5 bases and V by 1 base; bases with no gene match: 17. Germline V gives CDR1 MGHRA, CDR2 YSYEKL. Notes on the study in general: The investigators did not determine what antigen specificity the expanded peripheral T cells had. Researchers report that CD8+ T cells had, on average, more expanded clones than CD4+. Circulating CD4+ and CD8+ T cells showed clonal expansion by week 6 at 0.1 to 3.0 mg/kg.

A few counts support this clone. Its antigen is unidentified. The specimen was CD4+ or CD8+ T cells sorted from blood, collected in a trial of the OX40 agonist ivuxolimab. The source of this sequence is an adult with an advanced solid tumor such as melanoma, head and neck, liver or kidney cancer. V gene TRBV4-1 combines with J gene TRBJ2-2, with 9 bases lining up with TRBD2. In DNA, the CDR3 is TGCGCCAGCAGCCAAGGAATTACGGCGGGAGGGCCGGGTAGAACCGGGGAGCTGTTTTTT. This gives the protein CASSQGITAGGPGRTGELFF.